This TCR beta chain was identified during a study of identical twins. Notes on the study in general: Abundant beta clonotypes from cord blood had fewer insertions, unlike memory repertoires, which showed none. It was cross-sectional statistical analysis, not following the same donors, that the conclusions relied on.

Template switching added a universal primer binding site, and final cDNA carried unique molecular identifiers. TCRdb recomputed calls from the 5' RACE reads with MiXCR, one row per CDR3 protein. The repertoire holds about 890,000 distinct CDR3 sequences, with approximately 13% as singletons. This clonotype has more than one count but fewer than ten. What it binds is unknown. Germline loops: CDR1 SGDLS, CDR2 YYNGEE. Trimming stripped 0 bases from V and 1 base from J, with 10 bases between. The CDR3 spans 15 residues. The same sample was also used in a study of yellow fever vaccine responses in identical twins. As reported in that work: Twins' T cell vaccine responses reportedly looked partly convergent, partly personalized.

The V and J genes are TRBV9 and TRBJ2-5, with TRBD1 as a possible D gene (6 bases). The clonotype was recovered from a woman younger than 35 in good health. The sequencing sample was made of PBMCs. In DNA, the CDR3 is TGTGCCAGCAGCGTAGAAGTAGGGGGCCAAGAGACCCAGTACTTC. Its translation is CASSVEVGGQETQYF. Full variable domain (rest looked up from reference TRBV9 and TRBJ2-5): DSGVTQTPKHLITATGQRVTLRCSPRSGDLSVYWYQQSLDQGLQFLIQYYNGEERAKGNILERFSAQQFPDLHSELNLSSLELGDSALYFCASSVEVGGQETQYFGPGTRLLVL.